The source of this TCR beta chain is a study of T cell responses to AZD1222 COVID-19 vaccine. Points on this clone: No antigen is known for it.

The germline V gene encodes CDR1 MNHEY and CDR2 SVGAGI. Trimming removed 6 bases from V and 9 bases from J; junction bases left unmatched: 11. The CDR3 contains 15 residues. Study observations and caveats: The study found vaccine-associated CD4 TCRs spanning spike, dominant at 160-218 and 743-854. Among the donors, most were white British and more were female, and clonal diversity was possibly underestimated.

Pooling of second doses given at about 4 or about 12 weeks was done. Sequenced by immunoSEQ multiplex PCR; TCRdb stores in-frame clones only, minus some. The data contain some 100,000 clones, 88% of them singletons. V usage is TRBV6-5 and J usage is TRBJ1-6, with 7 positions matching TRBD1. The clonotype was recovered from an adult who received the AZD1222 COVID-19 vaccine. The specimen was peripheral blood, collected 28 days after the second AZD1222 dose. CDR3 in amino acids: CASSYLDRVTSPLHF. CDR3 in DNA: TGTGCCAGCAGCTACCTAGACAGGGTGACTTCACCCCTCCACTTT.